The 31 T cell receptor beta chains below come from one sample, sequenced in a study of T cell responses to AZD1222 COVID-19 vaccine. Sequencing used immunoSEQ multiplex PCR; TCRdb keeps in-frame clones, though not all of them. The repertoire consists of 140,000 to 150,000 clones, with 92% occurring once and the leading ten covering approximately 1.7%. The sequences come from peripheral blood, collected on day 0 of AZD1222 vaccination. Receptors were obtained from an adult in good health.

V usage is TRBV5-1 and J usage is TRBJ1-2; 7 bases align to TRBD1. Germline loops: CDR1 SGHRS, CDR2 YFSETQ. The junction had 4 bases not matched to a gene; V was cut back by 3 bases and J by 2 bases. The CDR3 has 14 amino acids. DNA of the CDR3: TGCGCCAGCAGCTCGTTGACAGGGAACTATGGCTACACCTTC. Its protein product is CASSSLTGNYGYTF.

On this clone itself: This CDR3 is also generated by other DNA sequences in the sample. The rearrangement joins TRBV4-1 to TRBJ2-2, with 10 bases identical to TRBD2. V lost 1 base, J lost 5 bases, and 1 base stayed unmatched. The CDR3 loop spans 15 amino acids. Germline V gene sequence: CDR1 MGHRA, CDR2 YSYEKL. In DNA, the CDR3 is TGCGCCAGCAGCCAAGGACTAGCGGGTACCGGGGAGCTGTTTTTT. It codes for CASSQGLAGTGELFF.

The CDR3 sequence: CASSLKLGARDSNQPQHF. CDR3 in DNA: TGTGCCAGCAGCTTGAAACTTGGGGCCAGGGATAGCAATCAGCCCCAGCATTTT. The chain combines TRBV5-4 with TRBJ1-5, with D maybe TRBD1 (5 bases). With 1 base removed from V and 0 bases from J, the gap between germline ends came to 17 bases. The germline CDR1 and CDR2 sequences are SGHNT and YYREEE (reference sequence). This CDR3 comprises 18 residues.

The chain has TRBV10-2 and TRBJ2-5, with 10 bases matching TRBD2. V was clipped by 3 bases and J by 0 bases; unmatched bases: 7. The CDR3 is made up of 17 amino acids. The germline V gene encodes CDR1 WSHSY and CDR2 SAAADI. CDR3 in amino acids: CASSEVRTSGYQETQYF. DNA for the CDR3: TGCGCCAGCAGTGAAGTGAGGACTAGCGGTTACCAAGAGACCCAGTACTTC.

This chain links TRBV9 with TRBJ2-1; D tentatively fits TRBD1 or TRBD2 (7 bases each). The CDR3 has 14 amino acids. V lost 4 bases and J lost 10, with 18 bases in between. Germline lookup yields CDR1 SGDLS and CDR2 YYNGEE. The chain's CDR3 is CASSTQGGGEEQFF. CDR3 DNA: TGTGCCAGCAGCACCCAGGGGGGGGGTGAGGAGCAGTTCTTC.

The V and J genes are TRBV24-1 and TRBJ1-6; D not certain. The CDR3 totals 13 residues. The germline V gene has CDR1 KGHDR and CDR2 SFDVKD. Trimming stripped 3 bases from V and 7 bases from J, with 6 bases between. In DNA, the CDR3 is TGTGCCACCAGTGATGGGTGGAATTCACCCCTCCACTTT. Translated, it gives CATSDGWNSPLHF.

V usage is TRBV18 and J usage is TRBJ2-4; 7 bases agree with TRBD2. The junction had 12 bases not matched to a gene; V was cut back by 6 bases and J by 7 bases. The length of the CDR3 is 15 residues. Germline-derived CDR1 and CDR2 are KGHSH and LQKENI. The CDR3 here is CASSHSSGGWNIQYF. In nucleotides, the CDR3 is TGTGCCAGCTCTCATTCTAGCGGAGGGTGGAACATTCAGTACTTC.

J is TRBJ1-3 and V is TRBV19; D gene unclear. The germline CDR1 and CDR2 sequences are LNHDA and SQIVND (reference sequence). The V gene lost 6 bases and the J gene lost 0 bases, with 12 bases spanning the gap. The CDR3 covers 15 residues. As DNA, the CDR3 is TGTGCCAGTAGCCCGGATTCGTTCTCTGGAAACACCATATATTTT. Its translation: CASSPDSFSGNTIYF.

The J gene is TRBJ1-1, the V gene TRBV5-6; no clear D gene. The V and J ends lost 0 bases and 0 bases respectively, with 6 bases between them. The germline V gene has CDR1 SGHDT and CDR2 YYEEEE. This CDR3 contains 14 residues. The CDR3 region is CASSLEPMNTEAFF. Written as DNA, the CDR3 is TGTGCCAGCAGCTTGGAGCCGATGAACACTGAAGCTTTCTTT.

The chain employs TRBV12-5 and TRBJ2-1; TRBD2 matches at 8 bases. The germline V gene has CDR1 LGHNT and CDR2 FRNRAP. After removal of 4 bases from V and 4 bases from J, the junction contained 6 bases not matched to a gene. This CDR3 is 15 amino acids long. The CDR3 region is CASGWSGLGYNEQFF. DNA for the CDR3: TGTGCTAGTGGTTGGTCGGGACTAGGTTACAATGAGCAGTTCTTC.

The chain joins TRBV4-1 to TRBJ1-1; TRBD1 is a possible D gene (5 bases). In germline, CDR1 is MGHRA, CDR2 YSYEKL. CDR3 length: 15 residues. The V and J ends lost 4 bases and 5 bases respectively, with 17 bases between them. In DNA, the CDR3 is TGCGCCAGCAGCCCCCGTGTGAGGGGAAGGACTGAAGCTTTCTTT. This encodes CASSPRVRGRTEAFF.

This chain joins TRBV9 and TRBJ2-7; D not resolved. The CDR3 extends over 14 amino acids. Per germline, CDR1 SGDLS and CDR2 YYNGEE. V gave up 0 bases and J gave up 2 bases, with 9 bases separating them. CDR3 DNA sequence: TGTGCCAGCAGCGTAGACTCCTACCCCTACGAGCAGTACTTC. Its translation: CASSVDSYPYEQYF.

This clone was observed a handful of times. The rearrangement joins TRBV15 to TRBJ2-7; TRBD1 or TRBD2 may be the D gene (5 bases each). Trimming left V 2 bases short and J 0 bases short, with 14 bases between. The germline V gene encodes CDR1 LNHNV and CDR2 YYDKDF (reference sequence). This CDR3 comprises 16 residues. For the CDR3, the DNA is TGTGCCACCAGCAGACCCCCCGGGGCAAGCTCCTACGAGCAGTACTTC. Amino acid sequence: CATSRPPGASSYEQYF.

The chain carries TRBV3-1 (or the pseudogene TRBV3-2) and TRBJ1-1; possible D gene TRBD1, 6 bases. CDR1 and CDR2 from the germline V gene are LGHDT and YNNKEL (reference sequence). With 2 bases removed from V and 4 bases from J, the gap between germline ends came to 8 bases. The CDR3 consists of 13 residues. CDR3 in DNA: TGTGCCAGCAGCCAATACAGGGCCACTGAAGCTTTCTTT. Encoded protein: CASSQYRATEAFF.

The chain uses TRBV30 and TRBJ2-5; 11 bases fit TRBD2. In germline, CDR1 is GTSNPN, CDR2 SVGIG (reference sequence). The CDR3 is 16 amino acids. The V gene end was trimmed by 2 bases and the J gene end by 0 bases; junction bases not matched to a gene: 5. CDR3 nucleotide sequence: TGTGCCTGGAGTACATGGACTAGCGGGTACCAAGAGACCCAGTACTTC. Translation gives CAWSTWTSGYQETQYF.

This rearrangement joins TRBV7-9 to TRBJ1-1; D is unclear. This CDR3 comprises 14 residues. V lost 1 base and J lost 1, with 7 bases in between. Germline-derived CDR1 and CDR2 are SEHNR and FQNEAQ (reference sequence). The CDR3 bases are TGTGCCAGCAGCTTAGAGCCCAGGAACACTGAAGCTTTCTTT. As protein: CASSLEPRNTEAFF.

The chain links TRBV9 to TRBJ1-1, with 8 bases lining up with TRBD1. V shed 2 bases, J shed 3 bases, and the junction held 3 bases outside the gene matches. Per germline, CDR1 SGDLS and CDR2 YYNGEE. CDR3 size: 14 residues. For the CDR3, the DNA is TGTGCCAGCAGCGTCCTGGACAGGGACACTGAAGCTTTCTTT. This translates into CASSVLDRDTEAFF.

The chain carries TRBV5-6 and TRBJ2-1; D call uncertain. From germline, CDR1 is SGHDT and CDR2 YYEEEE. V lost 1 base and J 8 bases, leaving 7 bases between the germline ends. The CDR3 sequence is 12 residues long. The CDR3 DNA sequence: TGTGCCAGCAGCTTGCTTATCCATGAGCAGTTCTTC. The encoded protein is CASSLLIHEQFF.

The chain uses TRBV28 and TRBJ1-1; D is possibly TRBD1 (6 bases). The CDR3 spans 11 residues. Germline V gene sequence: CDR1 MDHEN, CDR2 SYDVKM. V lost 2 bases and J 9 bases, leaving 7 bases between the germline ends. The chain's CDR3 is CASSLGTKAFF. As DNA, the CDR3 is TGTGCCAGCAGTTTAGGGACAAAAGCTTTCTTT.

The chain employs TRBV7-2 and TRBJ2-5; D gene unclear. Looked up from germline, CDR1 is SGHTA and CDR2 is FQGNSA. The V end was cut by 5 bases, the J end by 5 bases, with 12 bases between. This CDR3 spans 13 amino acids. The CDR3 coding sequence is TGTGCCAGCAGCCTTTTCCTCAGGGAGACCCAGTACTTC. Translating it yields CASSLFLRETQYF.

V gene TRBV5-6 combines with J gene TRBJ1-2, with D uncertain. CDR3 size: 14 residues. Germline CDR1 is SGHDT and CDR2 is YYEEEE. Between the trimmed V and J ends, which lost 5 bases and 5 bases, there was a span of 16 bases. DNA for the CDR3: TGTGCCAGCAGACCAGACCCCAGCGGGTATGGCTACACCTTC. Amino acids: CASRPDPSGYGYTF. Supplemented by reference TRBV5-6 and TRBJ1-2, the full variable domain reads DAGVTQSPTHLIKTRGQQVTLRCSPKSGHDTVSWYQQALGQGPQFIFQYYEEEERQRGNFPDRFSGHQFPNYSSELNVNALLLGDSALYLCASRPDPSGYGYTFGSGTRLTVV.

J is TRBJ1-2 and V is TRBV29-1; D perhaps matches TRBD1 (5 bases). CDR1 and CDR2 from the germline V gene are SQVTM and ANQGSEA. This CDR3 has 15 amino acids. The V and J ends lost 7 bases and 2 bases respectively, with 20 bases between them. The CDR3 protein is CSAQAGPPNNYGYTF. CDR3 DNA sequence: TGCAGCGCTCAGGCAGGGCCACCTAACAACTATGGCTACACCTTC.

The J gene is TRBJ1-2, the V gene TRBV28; D remains ambiguous. The V end lost 2 bases, the J end lost 8 bases, and 15 bases lay between the germline ends. The CDR3 is made up of 14 amino acids. Germline values: CDR1 MDHEN, CDR2 SYDVKM. The DNA of the CDR3 is TGTGCCAGCAGTTTAGCTGCGGGTGCCACCGGCTACACCTTC. Translating gives CASSLAAGATGYTF.

This clone was seen a single time. The chain joins TRBV2 to TRBJ2-1; maybe TRBD1 (6 bases). CDR3 length: 20 amino acids. The germline V gene has CDR1 SNHLY and CDR2 FYNNEI. The V and J ends lost 6 bases and 1 base respectively, with 28 bases between them. The CDR3 spells CASSRPSRRQAIISYNEQFF. CDR3 coding DNA: TGTGCCAGCAGCCGCCCCTCCAGGAGACAGGCGATCATTTCCTACAATGAGCAGTTCTTC.

This clone has a single count. V is TRBV6-2 or TRBV6-3 and J is TRBJ1-4; D is unclear. Per germline, CDR1 MNHEY and CDR2 SVGEGT. Trimming took off 2 bases at V and 1 base at J, with 11 bases between the two ends. The CDR3 is made up of 16 amino acids. DNA for the CDR3: TGTGCCAGCAGTTACCTGCGGGAGGTAACTAATGAAAAACTGTTTTTT. Encoded protein: CASSYLREVTNEKLFF.

This chain uses TRBV3-1 (or the pseudogene TRBV3-2) with TRBJ2-7, with 10 bases identical to TRBD2. J lost 2 bases, V lost 0 bases, and 16 bases had no gene match. This CDR3 has 20 amino acids. Per the germline V gene, CDR1 is LGHDT and CDR2 is YNNKEL (reference sequence). CDR3 in amino acids: CASSQDFPASGRLGAYEQYF. As DNA, the CDR3 is TGTGCCAGCAGCCAAGATTTTCCGGCTAGCGGGAGACTCGGGGCCTACGAGCAGTACTTC.

The V and J genes are TRBV5-1 and TRBJ2-3; 7 nucleotides match TRBD2. This CDR3 contains 16 residues. Germline V CDR1 and CDR2: SGHRS, YFSETQ. The ends lost 5 bases at V and 0 bases at J; junction bases unmatched: 9. CDR3 sequence (DNA): TGCGCCAGCAGTTTTGCCCTAGCGGCAAGCACAGATACGCAGTATTTT. Translating gives CASSFALAASTDTQYF.

The chain combines TRBV30 with TRBJ1-2, with D hard to call. Trimming left V 0 bases short and J 6 bases short, with 11 bases between. This CDR3 is 13 amino acids long. Germline-derived CDR1 and CDR2 are GTSNPN and SVGIG (reference sequence). DNA for the CDR3: TGTGCCTGGAGTGTACCGGTCAAGGATGGCTACACCTTC. Its translation: CAWSVPVKDGYTF. Full variable domain (remainder filled in from reference TRBV30 and TRBJ1-2): SQTIHQWPATLVQPVGSPLSLECTVEGTSNPNLYWYRQAAGRGLQLLFYSVGIGQISSEVPQNLSASRPQDRQFILSSKKLLLSDSGFYLCAWSVPVKDGYTFGSGTRLTVV.

On this clone: Compared with germline, one end of the junction differs, possibly owing to a read error. The V gene is TRBV28, the J gene TRBJ1-1; 10 bases match TRBD1. The CDR3 has 11 amino acids. Germline V gene lookup returns CDR1 MDHEN and CDR2 SYDVKM. The CDR3 DNA sequence: TGTGCCAGCAGTTTGGGGGACAGGGGCTCCTTT. Its protein is CASSLGDRGSF.

The rearrangement uses TRBV19 and TRBJ1-3, with D uncertain. CDR1 LNHDA and CDR2 SQIVND come from the germline V gene (reference sequence). V lost 7 bases, J lost 0 bases, and 10 bases lay in between. This CDR3 has 14 residues. CDR3 DNA: TGTGCCAGTACAGGCACCTCCTCTGGAAACACCATATATTTT. Translation: CASTGTSSGNTIYF.

This chain connects TRBV12-3 or TRBV12-4 to TRBJ1-2; D is perhaps TRBD1 (6 bases). V was trimmed by 8 bases and J by 4 bases, leaving 14 bases between them. The CDR3 consists of 13 residues. CDR3 sequence (DNA): TGTGCCAGCGGCCCGGGGGCAGCCTATGGCTACACCTTC. Its translation: CASGPGAAYGYTF.